These 14 T cell receptor beta chains were sequenced from one sample in a study of blood T cell repertoires in COVID-19. The data were produced by immunoSEQ multiplex PCR, yet TCRdb's version contains in-frame clones alone and is incomplete. Of about 250,000 clones in the sample, approximately 89% were seen once. Input material: PBMCs or T cells enriched from blood (not recorded which). The receptors come from a woman in her twenties or thirties with acute COVID-19.

The J gene is TRBJ2-3, the V gene TRBV7-3, with 10 bases fitting TRBD1. After removal of 5 bases from V and 2 bases from J, the junction contained 4 bases not matched to a gene. The CDR3 is made up of 15 amino acids. Germline V gene lookup returns CDR1 SGHTA and CDR2 FQGTGA. The CDR3 bases are TGTGCCAGCAGCGAGGACAGGGGGAACACAGATACGCAGTATTTT. Amino acids: CASSEDRGNTDTQYF. Drawing the rest from reference TRBV7-3 and TRBJ2-3, the complete variable domain is GAGVSQTPSNKVTEKGKYVELRCDPISGHTALYWYRQSLGQGPEFLIYFQGTGAADDSGLPNDRFFAVRPEGSVSTLKIQRTERGDSAVYLCASSEDRGNTDTQYFGPGTRLTVL.

The chain employs TRBV6-2 or TRBV6-3 and TRBJ1-4, with D unresolved. This CDR3 is built from 14 residues. Germline V lookup: CDR1 MNHEY, CDR2 SVGEGT. The V end was cut by 4 bases, the J end by 0 bases, with 6 bases between. The CDR3 bases are TGTGCCAGCAGTTGGGCCGCAACTAATGAAAAACTGTTTTTT. Residues: CASSWAATNEKLFF.

In nucleotides, the CDR3 is TGTGCCAGCACCTCAGGGGAAGGTCCCTATAATTCACCCCTCCACTTT. Protein product: CASTSGEGPYNSPLHF. The chain employs TRBV27 and TRBJ1-6, with a tentative D call TRBD1 (6 bases). Between the trimmed V and J ends, which lost 7 bases and 2 bases, there was a span of 15 bases. The CDR3 extends over 16 amino acids. Germline V lookup: CDR1 MNHEY, CDR2 SMNVEV (reference sequence).

This chain joins TRBV24-1 and TRBJ2-3, with 7 bases identical to TRBD1. V shed 4 bases, J shed 4 bases, and the junction held 16 bases outside the gene matches. Germline values: CDR1 KGHDR, CDR2 SFDVKD. The CDR3 is made up of 18 amino acids. In DNA, the CDR3 is TGTGCCACCAGTGACCGTTTTCTGACAGGGTCCCCCCCAGATACGCAGTATTTT. This encodes CATSDRFLTGSPPDTQYF.

The chain links TRBV5-1 to TRBJ1-6; no definite D call. Germline CDR1 and CDR2: SGHRS and YFSETQ. V was trimmed by 4 bases and J by 5 bases, leaving 10 bases between them. The CDR3 covers 14 residues. The CDR3 loop reads CASSPRRDNSPLHF. The CDR3 nucleotides are TGCGCCAGCAGCCCCCGCCGGGATAATTCACCCCTCCACTTT.

The chain recombines TRBV5-1 with TRBJ2-1; TRBD2 matches 9 bases. Germline V gives CDR1 SGHRS, CDR2 YFSETQ. The CDR3 loop spans 18 amino acids. Trimming at V came to 1 base and at J to 5 bases, leaving 13 bases not matched to a gene. CDR3 amino acids: CASSLSPRVSGGNNEQFF. The CDR3 DNA follows: TGCGCCAGCAGCTTGTCTCCTCGGGTGAGCGGGGGGAACAATGAGCAGTTCTTC.

The chain couples TRBV11-3 to TRBJ1-2; possibly TRBD1 for D (5 bases). Germline-derived CDR1 and CDR2 are SGHNT and YENEEA. Trimming shortened V by 1 base and J by 3 bases, and 21 bases separated the two germline ends. This CDR3 contains 18 residues. The CDR3 DNA reads TGTGCCAGCAGCTTAGTAAGGGGCAGGGCCGATGATTACTATGGCTACACCTTC. Translating gives CASSLVRGRADDYYGYTF. Full variable domain (remainder filled in from reference TRBV11-3 and TRBJ1-2): EAGVVQSPRYKIIEKKQPVAFWCNPISGHNTLYWYLQNLGQGPELLIRYENEEAVDDSQLPKDRFSAERLKGVDSTLKIQPAELGDSAVYLCASSLVRGRADDYYGYTFGSGTRLTVV.

The gene calls are TRBV6-5 and TRBJ2-7; a possible D gene is TRBD1 (6 bases). The germline V and J ends were trimmed by 2 bases and 2 bases, with 10 bases remaining between them. Germline V gene lookup returns CDR1 MNHEY and CDR2 SVGAGI. This CDR3 is 14 amino acids long. CDR3 DNA sequence: TGTGCCAGCAGTTACGAAGGACAGACCTACGAGCAGTACTTC. Amino acid sequence: CASSYEGQTYEQYF.

This rearrangement joins TRBV14 to TRBJ2-2, with 9 bases matching TRBD2. V gave up 0 bases and J gave up 5 bases; unmatched junction bases: 4. The CDR3 sequence is 16 residues long. CDR1 and CDR2 from the germline V gene are SGHDN and FVKESK. CDR3 in amino acids: CASSQEGGGATGELFF. In DNA form, the CDR3 reads TGTGCCAGCAGCCAAGAAGGCGGGGGGGCGACCGGGGAGCTGTTTTTT.

The chain is built from TRBV19 and TRBJ2-7; TRBD1 agrees at 9 bases. This CDR3 is built from 15 residues. Looked up from germline, CDR1 is LNHDA and CDR2 is SQIVND (reference sequence). V lost 6 bases, J lost 2 bases, and 8 bases stayed unmatched. The CDR3 DNA is TGTGCCAGTAGCCCACCGGGACAGGGCACCTACGAGCAGTACTTC. It specifies CASSPPGQGTYEQYF. Full variable domain (remainder filled in from reference TRBV19 and TRBJ2-7): DGGITQSPKYLFRKEGQNVTLSCEQNLNHDAMYWYRQDPGQGLRLIYYSQIVNDFQKGDIAEGYSVSREKKESFPLTVTSAQKNPTAFYLCASSPPGQGTYEQYFGPGTRLTVT.

In DNA, the CDR3 is TGTGCCAGCAGTTCAACTCCCGAAAACGACAGGGCAAACTCCTACAATGAGCAGTTCTTC. It translates to CASSSTPENDRANSYNEQFF. This rearrangement joins TRBV27 to TRBJ2-1, with TRBD1 matching over 7 bases. The CDR3 consists of 20 residues. Germline CDR1 reads MNHEY; CDR2 reads SMNVEV (reference sequence). The junction had 18 bases not matched to a gene; V was cut back by 4 bases and J by 0 bases.

This clone was recorded only once. This chain connects TRBV7-9 to TRBJ2-5; TRBD2 matches 7 bases. The CDR3 sequence is 17 residues long. Germline V gives CDR1 SEHNR, CDR2 FQNEAQ (reference sequence). V was clipped by 1 base and J by 0 bases; unmatched bases: 8. The CDR3 sequence is CASSLERPSGYQETQYF. In nucleotides, the CDR3 is TGTGCCAGCAGCTTAGAGAGGCCTAGCGGATACCAAGAGACCCAGTACTTC.

The chain recombines TRBV30 with TRBJ1-5; D might be TRBD1 (6 bases). The V gene lost 1 base and the J gene lost 6 bases, with 10 bases spanning the gap. The CDR3 consists of 13 residues. Germline V lookup: CDR1 GTSNPN, CDR2 SVGIG (reference sequence). CDR3 amino acids: CAWSGQATQPQHF. The CDR3 DNA reads TGTGCCTGGAGTGGACAGGCCACTCAGCCCCAGCATTTT.

The sample holds one count of this clone. The rearrangement joins TRBV27 to TRBJ1-6, with TRBD1 matching over 7 bases. CDR1 MNHEY and CDR2 SMNVEV come from the germline V gene (reference sequence). The CDR3 has 14 amino acids. V lost 5 bases, J lost 7 bases, and 5 bases stayed unmatched. CDR3 region: CASSLGTENSPLHF. For the CDR3, the DNA is TGTGCCAGCAGTCTCGGGACAGAGAATTCACCCCTCCACTTT.